These 9 T cell receptor beta chains were all obtained from the same sample, sequenced in a study of blood T cell repertoires in COVID-19. Generated by immunoSEQ multiplex PCR, the TCRdb table keeps only in-frame clones and is missing some. This table holds 160,000 or so clones, about 87% found once. The source material was peripheral blood. These receptors were taken from an older woman with COVID-19, enrolled during active disease.

Only one count was recorded for this clone. V and J are TRBV2 and TRBJ1-1; TRBD1 aligns across 7 bases. V was clipped by 4 bases and J by 1 base; unmatched bases: 6. CDR3 length equals 15 residues. Germline CDR1 reads SNHLY; CDR2 reads FYNNEI. CDR3 amino acids: CASSALGQPNTEAFF. Here the CDR3 DNA reads TGTGCCAGCAGTGCCCTGGGACAGCCGAACACTGAAGCTTTCTTT. Supplemented by reference TRBV2 and TRBJ1-1, the full variable domain reads EPEVTQTPSHQVTQMGQEVILRCVPISNHLYFYWYRQILGQKVEFLVSFYNNEISEKSEIFDDQFSVERPDGSNFTLKIRSTKLEDSAMYFCASSALGQPNTEAFFGQGTRLTVV.

The V gene is TRBV18, the J gene TRBJ2-3; possibly TRBD1 for D (5 bases). Trimming left V 2 bases short and J 0 bases short, with 24 bases between. The CDR3 has 20 residues. Germline V CDR1 and CDR2: KGHSH, LQKENI. CDR3 sequence (DNA): TGTGCCAGCTCACCAGTCGGCAGGGCGAACTCTCCACCTAGCACAGATACGCAGTATTTT. As protein: CASSPVGRANSPPSTDTQYF.

CDR3 bases: TGTGCCAGCCGGAGGACAGGAGTGTCCTACAATGAGCAGTTCTTC. It specifies CASRRTGVSYNEQFF. The rearrangement joins TRBV2 to TRBJ2-1, with 7 bases lining up with TRBD1. The germline V gene has CDR1 SNHLY and CDR2 FYNNEI. The CDR3 extends over 15 amino acids. Trimming removed 8 bases from V and 1 base from J; junction bases left unmatched: 8.

This rearrangement joins TRBV28 to TRBJ1-3, with a weak D call TRBD1 (5 bases). V was cut by 2 bases and J by 2 bases, with 10 bases left in between. Germline CDR1 is MDHEN and CDR2 is SYDVKM. The CDR3 contains 15 residues. The DNA for the CDR3 is TGTGCCAGCAGTTTAGCGACAGTGGCTGGAAACACCATATATTTT. Its protein product is CASSLATVAGNTIYF.

This clone was counted once. The chain recombines TRBV12-3 or TRBV12-4 with TRBJ2-1; 7 positions agree with TRBD2. V dropped 5 bases and J dropped 9; count of bases not matched to a gene: 7. This CDR3 has 13 residues. The CDR3 sequence: CASSPGGGREQFF. The CDR3 DNA is TGTGCCAGCAGTCCGGGGGGTGGACGTGAGCAGTTCTTC.

This CDR3 is CASSPPGLAGGTDTQYF. CDR3 DNA sequence: TGTGCCAGCAGCCCCCCAGGGCTAGCGGGGGGCACAGATACGCAGTATTTT. This chain connects TRBV7-9 to TRBJ2-3; the match to TRBD2 covers 10 bases. Germline V gene data show CDR1 as SEHNR and CDR2 as FQNEAQ (reference sequence). This CDR3 region has 17 residues. J was trimmed by 1 base and V by 5 bases; bases with no gene match: 9. Filled out from reference TRBV7-9 and TRBJ2-3, the complete variable domain reads DTGVSQNPRHKITKRGQNVTFRCDPISEHNRLYWYRQTLGQGPEFLTYFQNEAQLEKSRLLSDRFSAERPKGSFSTLEIQRTEQGDSAMYLCASSPPGLAGGTDTQYFGPGTRLTVL.

Here the CDR3 DNA reads TGTGCCAGCGGCCGGGACAGGGCGTCTCCCGGGGAGCTGTTTTTT. Its protein is CASGRDRASPGELFF. The gene calls are TRBV2 and TRBJ2-2; 9 nucleotides align to TRBD1. The CDR3 length is 15 residues. The ends lost 8 bases at V and 6 bases at J; junction bases unmatched: 10. The V gene's germline CDR1 is SNHLY and CDR2 FYNNEI.

CDR3 DNA sequence: TGTGCCAGCATACTATGGACTCATCGGTGGGAAAAACTGTTTTTT. It yields the protein CASILWTHRWEKLFF. The rearrangement joins TRBV11-3 to TRBJ1-4; D is uncertain. The CDR3 contains 15 residues. Trimming shortened V by 7 bases and J by 8 bases, and 20 bases separated the two germline ends. The germline V gene has CDR1 SGHNT and CDR2 YENEEA.

Note on this clone: A junction end diverges from the germline sequence, so it may reflect a read error. The V call is TRBV2, the J call TRBJ2-7; TRBD1 matches 10 bases. This CDR3 is built from 16 residues. Germline values: CDR1 SNHLY, CDR2 FYNNEI. The CDR3 nucleotides are TGTGCCAGCAGAGAAGCGACAGGGGGCGCGCCGAACGAGCAGTACTTC. Amino acids: CASREATGGAPNEQYF.